Listed below are T cell receptor beta chains from one sample, sequenced in a study of cytomegalovirus exposure and HLA in healthy donors. Assay used: immunoSEQ multiplex PCR; TCRdb lists only in-frame clones, some missing. Among 150,000 to 200,000 clones listed, roughly 73% were seen once. The sample taken for sequencing was PBMCs. The source is a woman in her twenties or thirties in good health and CMV-seronegative. Both conserved end residues are part of each CDR3. A D gene is named only where the DNA matches it firmly. Only some rows state a clone size, as once, few, many or a class for expanded clones.

J | size | V | D | DNA | CDR3
TRBJ2-7 | - | TRBV5-6 | - | TGTGCCAGCAGCCCGTCGTCGGGATATGAGCAGTACTTC | CASSPSSGYEQYF
TRBJ2-1 | - | TRBV2 | TRBD2 | TGTGCCAGCAGAGCGGGAGCGGCCTCCTACAATGAGCAGTTCTTC | CASRAGAASYNEQFF
TRBJ1-1 | - | TRBV7-2 | TRBD1 | TGTGCCAGCAGCTTAGGGGTCAGGGGGGCCTCGATGAACACTGAAGCTTTCTTT | CASSLGVRGASMNTEAFF
TRBJ1-4 | - | TRBV6-6 | - | TGTGCCAGCAACCAGGGTGCAACTAATGAAAAACTGTTTTTT | CASNQGATNEKLFF
TRBJ2-3 | - | TRBV2 | TRBD2 | TGTGCCACCACGGGACTAGAATCTAGCACAGATACGCAGTATTTT | CATTGLESSTDTQYF
TRBJ2-7 | - | TRBV25-1 | - | TGTGCCAGCAGTGAATGGTCAACAGCCTTATCCTACGAGCAGTACTTC | CASSEWSTALSYEQYF
TRBJ2-1 | few | TRBV6-5 | TRBD2 | TGTGCCAGCACTCCTAGCGGGCTCTCCTACAATGAGCAGTTCTTC | CASTPSGLSYNEQFF
TRBJ1-2 | - | TRBV19 | - | TGTGCCAGTGCCGCGGGCCTAACGGAAGGCTACACCTTC | CASAAGLTEGYTF
TRBJ2-1 | - | TRBV15 | TRBD2 | TGTGCCACCAGCAGAGCGCGGGGGGGCGATTACAATGAGCAGTTCTTC | CATSRARGGDYNEQFF
TRBJ1-4 | - | TRBV27 | - | TGTGCCAGCAGTCTTCGAAGGGACACCTTACTGTTTTTT | CASSLRRDTLLFF
TRBJ2-7 | - | TRBV7-6 | - | TGTGCCAGCAGCTTAGCCGGAGGGCCAGACGAGCAGTACTTC | CASSLAGGPDEQYF
TRBJ1-5 | few | TRBV21-1 | - | TGTGCCAGCAGCAAAGACAGACATAGCAATCAGCCCCAGCATTTT | CASSKDRHSNQPQHF
TRBJ2-1 | - | TRBV19 | TRBD2 | TGTGCCAGTAGTATCCTAGCGGGAGGTATTAATGAGCAGTTCTTC | CASSILAGGINEQFF
TRBJ2-1 | - | TRBV10-3 | TRBD2 | TGTGCCACCGAATCCGGGACTAGCGGGGACCGCTCCTACAATGAGCAGTTCTTC | CATESGTSGDRSYNEQFF
TRBJ1-2 | - | TRBV5-1 | TRBD1 | TGCGCCAGCAGCCCGGGGACAGCCCCCGGGGGCTACACCTTC | CASSPGTAPGGYTF
TRBJ2-2 | - | TRBV10-2 | TRBD2 | TGCGCCAGCACGGCGGGGGGGCTAACAACCGGGGAGCTGTTTTTT | CASTAGGLTTGELFF
TRBJ2-4 | once | TRBV15 | TRBD1 | TGTGCCACCAGCGGTGGGCTGGGACAGGGGGCAAACATTCAGTACTTC | CATSGGLGQGANIQYF
TRBJ2-1 | - | TRBV7-8 | - | TGTGCCAGCAGCCCTACTAGGCATGAGCAGTTCTTC | CASSPTRHEQFF
TRBJ2-3 | few | TRBV7-9 | TRBD2 | TGTGCCAGCAGTTCCGGGACTAGCGGGGGGCCGGGAGATACGCAGTATTTT | CASSSGTSGGPGDTQYF
TRBJ1-3 | - | TRBV7-2 | TRBD1 | TGTGCCAGCAGTGGATACGGGACAGCAAACACCATATATTTT | CASSGYGTANTIYF
TRBJ2-7 | - | TRBV5-1 | TRBD2 | TGCGCCAGCAGCTCCCCGGGGGGGCTAGCACCATATTCCTACGAGCAGTACTTC | CASSSPGGLAPYSYEQYF
TRBJ2-1 | - | TRBV18 | TRBD1 | TGTGCCAGCTCACCATTAGGACAGGGAGCCTACAATGAGCAGTTCTTC | CASSPLGQGAYNEQFF
TRBJ2-1 | few | TRBV27 | TRBD2 | TGTGCCAGCAGTTTGACTAGCGCCCCGAGTCGGTTCTTC | CASSLTSAPSRFF
TRBJ2-5 | - | TRBV7-2 | - | TGTGCCAGCAGCGCCTTACGGGGAGGTGAGACCCAGTACTTC | CASSALRGGETQYF
TRBJ2-7 | few | TRBV2 | - | TGTGCCAGCAACAAGGTTAGCGGCTACGAGCAGTACTTC | CASNKVSGYEQYF
TRBJ2-1 | - | TRBV2 | TRBD2 | TGTGCCAGCAGGGTGCTAGCGGGGGGAGGGAGCTCCTACAATGAGCAGTTCTTC | CASRVLAGGGSSYNEQFF
TRBJ2-7 | - | TRBV19 | - | TGTGCCAGTAGAAGTCAGGTGGATTCCGAGCAGTACTTC | CASRSQVDSEQYF
TRBJ2-1 | - | TRBV7-8 | - | TGTGCCAGCAGTGCAAGGGGCCACAATGAGCAGTTCTTC | CASSARGHNEQFF
TRBJ2-7 | - | TRBV19 | TRBD2 | TGTGCCAGTAGTATGGGACTAGCGGCCTACGAGCAGTACTTC | CASSMGLAAYEQYF
TRBJ1-2 | - | TRBV2 | - | TGTGCCAGCCAGGGTAACTATGGCTACACCTTC | CASQGNYGYTF
TRBJ1-1 | - | TRBV2 | TRBD1 | TGTGCCAGCAGGAGGACAGGGAGCCCGAACACTGAAGCTTTCTTT | CASRRTGSPNTEAFF
TRBJ2-6 | - | TRBV6-1 | TRBD2 | TGTGCCAGCAGTGAAGCCGCGGGAGGGGTGTACTCTGGGGCCAACGTCCTGACTTTC | CASSEAAGGVYSGANVLTF
TRBJ2-3 | - | TRBV19 | - | TGTGCCAGTAGTATCGCGAGCACAGATACGCAGTATTTT | CASSIASTDTQYF
TRBJ2-3 | - | TRBV5-1 | TRBD2 | TGCGCCAGCAGCTTGGGAGTGGCTAGCGGGTTCACAGATACGCAGTATTTT | CASSLGVASGFTDTQYF
TRBJ2-3 | - | TRBV5-4 | TRBD2 | TGTGCCAGCAGAAGGTGGGGTGCGACTAGCGGAACAGATACGCAGTATTTT | CASRRWGATSGTDTQYF
TRBJ1-5 | - | TRBV5-5 | TRBD1 | TGTGCCAGCAGCTTGGTGGGACAGGGGGATGGTCAGCCCCAGCATTTT | CASSLVGQGDGQPQHF
TRBJ2-7 | - | TRBV7-3 | TRBD2 | TGTGCCAGCAGCTTAACCCTAGCGGGAGGTTTAGAGCAGTACTTC | CASSLTLAGGLEQYF